This T cell receptor (beta chain) was observed in a study of T cell changes during pregnancy in multiple sclerosis. Using immunoSEQ multiplex PCR, the repertoire was profiled, and TCRdb retains in-frame clones only, with some absent. The sample contains roughly 100,000 clones, around 90% of which appear only once. This clone was seen at least ten times. V lost 4 bases and J 3 bases, leaving 8 bases between the germline ends. This CDR3 is built from 12 residues. Per germline, CDR1 SGHRS and CDR2 YFSETQ. This rearrangement joins TRBV5-1 to TRBJ2-7, with D possibly TRBD1 on 6 matching bases. This clonotype was sampled from a female donor with multiple sclerosis, enrolled in a pregnancy study. The material sequenced was peripheral blood, taken after pregnancy. The CDR3 region is CASSGQHYEQYF. CDR3 nucleotide sequence: TGCGCCAGCAGCGGACAGCACTACGAGCAGTACTTC. Together with reference TRBV5-1 and TRBJ2-7, the CDR3 gives the full variable domain: KAGVTQTPRYLIKTRGQQVTLSCSPISGHRSVSWYQQTPGQGLQFLFEYFSETQRNKGNFPGRFSGRQFSNSRSEMNVSTLELGDSALYLCASSGQHYEQYFGPGTRLTVT.